This TCR beta chain was captured by sequencing in a study of shared clonotypes between healthy human individuals. The ends lost 6 bases at V and 5 bases at J; junction bases unmatched: 9. Germline CDR1 MNHEY, CDR2 SMNVEV (reference sequence). The CDR3 is made up of 14 amino acids. This clone showed up just once. The protocol was immunoSEQ multiplex PCR, while the TCRdb copy is restricted to in-frame clones and leaves out a portion. The sample holds 1,500,000 or so clones; approximately 98.5% are singletons and the top ten take around 0.33%. This sequence originates from a man aged 25-40 years in good health. Sequenced input: naive CD4+ T cells sorted from blood. Subset given: CD45RA+ positively selected. The chain joins TRBV27 to TRBJ2-5; 7 bases are shared with TRBD1. The DNA of the CDR3 is TGTGCCAGCAGCCTGACAGGGTGGGGGGAGACCCAGTACTTC. The encoded protein is CASSLTGWGETQYF.